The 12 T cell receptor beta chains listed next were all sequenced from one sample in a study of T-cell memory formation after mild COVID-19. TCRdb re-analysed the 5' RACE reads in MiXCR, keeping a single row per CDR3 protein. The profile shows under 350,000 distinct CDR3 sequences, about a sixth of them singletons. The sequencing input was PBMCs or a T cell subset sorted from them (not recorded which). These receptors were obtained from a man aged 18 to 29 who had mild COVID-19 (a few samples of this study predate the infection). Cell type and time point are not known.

This CDR3 is CASSLAHTDTQYF. The CDR3 nucleotides read TGTGCCAGCAGCTTAGCGCACACAGATACGCAGTATTTT. This rearrangement joins TRBV7-9 to TRBJ2-3, with D hard to call. The CDR3 runs 13 residues. V shed 0 bases and J shed 2 bases, with 3 bases lying between them. Looked up from germline, CDR1 is SEHNR and CDR2 is FQNEAQ (reference sequence).

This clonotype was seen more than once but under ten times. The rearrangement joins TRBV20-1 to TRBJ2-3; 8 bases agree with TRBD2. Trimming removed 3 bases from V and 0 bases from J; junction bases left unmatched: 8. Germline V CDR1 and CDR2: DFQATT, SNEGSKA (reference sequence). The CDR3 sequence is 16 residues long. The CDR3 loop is CSARGAGATSTDTQYF. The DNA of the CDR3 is TGCAGTGCTAGGGGAGCGGGAGCTACTAGCACAGATACGCAGTATTTT.

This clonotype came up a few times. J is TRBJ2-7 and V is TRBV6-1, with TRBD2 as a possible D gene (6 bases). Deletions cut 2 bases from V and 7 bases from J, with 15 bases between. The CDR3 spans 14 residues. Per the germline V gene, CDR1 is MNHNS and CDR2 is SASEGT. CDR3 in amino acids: CASSEIRGGWEQYV. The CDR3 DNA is TGTGCCAGCAGTGAAATTCGAGGAGGGTGGGAGCAGTACGTC.

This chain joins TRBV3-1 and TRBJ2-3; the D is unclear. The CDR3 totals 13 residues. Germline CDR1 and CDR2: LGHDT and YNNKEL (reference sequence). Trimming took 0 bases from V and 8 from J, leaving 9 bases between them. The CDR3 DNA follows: TGTGCCAGCAGCCAAGATTCGCGGAGTACGCAGTATTTT. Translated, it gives CASSQDSRSTQYF.

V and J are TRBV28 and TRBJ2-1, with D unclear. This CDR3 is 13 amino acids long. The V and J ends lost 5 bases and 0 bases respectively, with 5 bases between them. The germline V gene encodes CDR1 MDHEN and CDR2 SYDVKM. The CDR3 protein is CASSRSSYNEQFF. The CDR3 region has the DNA TGTGCCAGCAGTCGCAGCTCCTACAATGAGCAGTTCTTC.

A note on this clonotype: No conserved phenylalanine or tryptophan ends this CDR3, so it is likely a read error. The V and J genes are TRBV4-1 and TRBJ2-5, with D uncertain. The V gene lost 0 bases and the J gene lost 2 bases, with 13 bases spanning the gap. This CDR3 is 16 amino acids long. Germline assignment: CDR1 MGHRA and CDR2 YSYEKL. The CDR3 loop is CASSQDPVAVQETQYL. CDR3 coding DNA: TGCGCCAGCAGCCAAGATCCGGTGGCGGTACAAGAGACCCAGTACTTA.

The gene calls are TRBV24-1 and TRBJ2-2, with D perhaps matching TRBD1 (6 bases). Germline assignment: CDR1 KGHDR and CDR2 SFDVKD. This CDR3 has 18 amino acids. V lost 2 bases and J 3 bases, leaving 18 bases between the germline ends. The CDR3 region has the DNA TGTGCCACCAGTGATTCGAAGTGGCAGGGGCTTTACACCGGGGAGCTGTTTTTT. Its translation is CATSDSKWQGLYTGELFF.

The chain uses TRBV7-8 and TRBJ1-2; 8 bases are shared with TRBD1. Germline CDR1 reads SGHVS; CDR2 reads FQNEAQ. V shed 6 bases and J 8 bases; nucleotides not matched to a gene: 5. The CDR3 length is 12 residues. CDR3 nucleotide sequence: TGTGCCAGCAGTCGCAGGGGGCTCGGCTACACCTTC. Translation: CASSRRGLGYTF.

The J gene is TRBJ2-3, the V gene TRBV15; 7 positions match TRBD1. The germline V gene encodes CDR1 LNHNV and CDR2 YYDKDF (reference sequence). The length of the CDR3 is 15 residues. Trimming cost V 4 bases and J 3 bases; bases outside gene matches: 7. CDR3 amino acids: CATSMRTGRTDTQYF. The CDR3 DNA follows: TGTGCCACCAGCATGCGGACAGGCAGGACAGATACGCAGTATTTT. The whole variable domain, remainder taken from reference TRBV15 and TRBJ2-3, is DAMVIQNPRYQVTQFGKPVTLSCSQTLNHNVMYWYQQKSSQAPKLLFHYYDKDFNNEADTPDNFQSRRPNTSFCFLDIRSPGLGDTAMYLCATSMRTGRTDTQYFGPGTRLTVL.

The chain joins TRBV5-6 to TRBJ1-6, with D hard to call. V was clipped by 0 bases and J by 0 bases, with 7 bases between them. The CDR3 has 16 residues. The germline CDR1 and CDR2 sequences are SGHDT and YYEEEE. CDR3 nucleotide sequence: TGTGCCAGCAGCTTGGGGGGTGACTCCTATAATTCACCCCTCCACTTT. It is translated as CASSLGGDSYNSPLHF.

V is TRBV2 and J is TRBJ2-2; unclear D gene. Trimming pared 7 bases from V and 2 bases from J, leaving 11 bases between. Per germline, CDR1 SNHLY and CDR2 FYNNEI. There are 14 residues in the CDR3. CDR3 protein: CASNYGGNTGELFF. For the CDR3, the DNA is TGTGCCAGCAATTACGGCGGAAACACCGGGGAGCTGTTTTTT. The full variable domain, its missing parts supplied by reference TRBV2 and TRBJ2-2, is EPEVTQTPSHQVTQMGQEVILRCVPISNHLYFYWYRQILGQKVEFLVSFYNNEISEKSEIFDDQFSVERPDGSNFTLKIRSTKLEDSAMYFCASNYGGNTGELFFGEGSRLTVL.

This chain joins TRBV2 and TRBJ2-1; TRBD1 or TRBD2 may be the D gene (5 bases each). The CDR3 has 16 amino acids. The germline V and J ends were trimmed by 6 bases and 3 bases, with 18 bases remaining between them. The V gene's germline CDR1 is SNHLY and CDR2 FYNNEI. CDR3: CASSRTGQSLYNEQFF. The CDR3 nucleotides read TGTGCCAGCAGCCGGACGGGGCAGTCCCTCTACAATGAGCAGTTCTTC.